The 7 T cell receptor beta chains below all came from one sample that was sequenced in a study of T cells after somatic rescue of genetic block (TCRdb year 2020). The method behind the library was the immunoSEQ multiplex PCR assay. This is the immuneACCESS table as TCRdb keeps it, with only in-frame sequences that have V and J called. A part of the clones is gone; compared with another copy, unresolved V genes explain less than half, and the rest is unexplained. This sample is represented by 110,000 or so clones; about 90% of them were singletons. The ten largest clonotypes hold roughly 1.5% of the sample. The sequencing sample was made of peripheral blood mononuclear cells (PBMCs). These receptors all come from a woman between 18 and 29 years old.

About this clone: In the same sample, other DNA sequences code for this CDR3. The chain joins TRBV18 to TRBJ1-2; D remains unclear. The CDR3 covers 11 residues. Trimming removed 2 bases at V and 6 bases at J, with 4 bases between. Per the germline V gene, CDR1 is KGHSH and CDR2 is LQKENI. CDR3 residues: CASSPGDGYTF. The CDR3 nucleotides read TGTGCCAGCTCACCAGGGGATGGCTACACCTTC.

This rearrangement joins TRBV6-6 to TRBJ1-1; 8 nucleotides align to TRBD1. J was trimmed by 2 bases and V by 2 bases; bases with no gene match: 1. The germline gives CDR1 MNHNY, CDR2 SVGAGI (reference sequence). CDR3 length: 14 residues. DNA for the CDR3: TGTGCCAGCAGTTACGGACAGGGTAACACTGAAGCTTTCTTT. Translated, it gives CASSYGQGNTEAFF.

The chain links TRBV7-9 to TRBJ1-5; TRBD1 matches at 7 bases. The CDR3 is made up of 15 amino acids. Germline assignment: CDR1 SEHNR and CDR2 FQNEAQ (reference sequence). J lost 0 bases, V lost 5 bases, and 4 bases had no gene match. The CDR3 DNA sequence: TGTGCCAGCAGCCCAGGGGGATATAGCAATCAGCCCCAGCATTTT. Translating gives CASSPGGYSNQPQHF.

Only a few counts were recorded for this clone. The chain carries TRBV7-9 and TRBJ2-1, with D tentatively TRBD2 (6 bases). The germline gives CDR1 SEHNR, CDR2 FQNEAQ (reference sequence). V gave up 1 base and J gave up 9 bases, with 13 bases separating them. The CDR3 runs to 14 residues. Written as DNA, the CDR3 is TGTGCCAGCAGCTTAGATGCGGGGTGGGGTGAGCAGTTCTTC. This gives the protein CASSLDAGWGEQFF.

The genes are TRBV6-5 and TRBJ2-5; unclear D gene. Germline-derived CDR1 and CDR2 are MNHEY and SVGAGI. CDR3 length: 15 residues. Between the trimmed V and J ends, which lost 1 base and 1 base, there was a span of 10 bases. For the CDR3, the DNA is TGTGCCAGCAGTTACTTGGCCAGTGGCCAAGAGACCCAGTACTTC. Its protein is CASSYLASGQETQYF.

CDR3 DNA: TGCAGCGTTAAAGTTGCCGGTTCGGGCTATGGCTACACCTTC. Protein product: CSVKVAGSGYGYTF. The chain joins TRBV29-1 to TRBJ1-2, with no clear D. This CDR3 contains 14 residues. The germline V gene has CDR1 SQVTM and CDR2 ANQGSEA. V lost 5 bases to trimming and J lost 4 bases, with 17 bases between them.

The V gene is TRBV5-1, the J gene TRBJ1-3; possible D gene TRBD1, 5 bases. Germline V gene sequence: CDR1 SGHRS, CDR2 YFSETQ. V was cut by 0 bases and J by 4 bases, with 5 bases left in between. The CDR3 is made up of 13 amino acids. The CDR3 DNA reads as TGCGCCAGCAGCTTGGAGGGGGGAAACACCATATATTTT. Its protein is CASSLEGGNTIYF.